One T cell receptor (beta chain) is described in this entry. What it recognizes is unknown. The CDR3 is made up of 16 amino acids. J lost 4 bases, V lost 4 bases, and 7 bases had no gene match. CDR1 is SEHNR and CDR2 is FQNEAQ in the germline V gene (reference sequence). Time point in this sample: pre-sensitization, week 0. Documented treatment: therapeutic diphenylcyclopropenone sensitization with weekly scalp DPC. Total RNA extraction was carried out from unfractionated whole blood. TCRdb used MiXCR to reprocess the RACE reads, holding one entry per CDR3 protein. The data show around 330,000 distinct CDR3 sequences, with over 5% seen just once and about 8.2% held by the top ten. This sample is drawn from a study of human T cells and chemical hapten exposure. Whole-study findings and limits: DPC sensitization did not alter TCRs above 1 in 1000 frequency.

The starting material was whole blood, obtained in connection with sensitization to the hapten diphenylcyclopropenone (DPC). V gene TRBV7-9 combines with J gene TRBJ2-3; 11 bases are shared with TRBD2. The TCR sequence derives from a woman aged 18-29 years with alopecia areata. Some clones in this sample may be carry-over from other donors' samples. The CDR3 sequence: CASSSYGTSGADTQYF. CDR3 sequence (DNA): TGTGCCAGCAGCTCTTACGGGACTAGCGGCGCAGATACGCAGTATTTT.